This record covers a single TCR beta chain. The target antigen is unknown. The source of the sample is a study of cytomegalovirus exposure and HLA in healthy donors. Study in general: Early on, a data release was issued that held 85 million to 95 million unique TCRs from HLA-typed donors. Study-wide results and limits: A later analysis reportedly found fewer N-insertions in an Asian-associated ancestry cluster than the roughly 670-donor mean.

Primers for the PCR totalled 60 Vbeta and 13 Jbeta. Some clones are missing from TCRdb's copy, which holds only in-frame ones; the method was immunoSEQ multiplex PCR. The profile shows 150,000 to 200,000 clones, 83% of them singletons. The sequenced material came from PBMCs. This clonotype was obtained from a man aged 45-60 years in good health and CMV-seropositive.

DNA for the CDR3: TGTGCCAGCAGTCTAGGGGAAAGGAGCACTGAAGCTTTCTTT. Protein sequence: CASSLGERSTEAFF. V usage is TRBV28 and J usage is TRBJ1-1; D might be TRBD1 (5 bases). The CDR3 runs to 14 residues. V lost 5 bases to trimming and J lost 4 bases, with 14 bases between them. Germline CDR1 and CDR2: MDHEN and SYDVKM.